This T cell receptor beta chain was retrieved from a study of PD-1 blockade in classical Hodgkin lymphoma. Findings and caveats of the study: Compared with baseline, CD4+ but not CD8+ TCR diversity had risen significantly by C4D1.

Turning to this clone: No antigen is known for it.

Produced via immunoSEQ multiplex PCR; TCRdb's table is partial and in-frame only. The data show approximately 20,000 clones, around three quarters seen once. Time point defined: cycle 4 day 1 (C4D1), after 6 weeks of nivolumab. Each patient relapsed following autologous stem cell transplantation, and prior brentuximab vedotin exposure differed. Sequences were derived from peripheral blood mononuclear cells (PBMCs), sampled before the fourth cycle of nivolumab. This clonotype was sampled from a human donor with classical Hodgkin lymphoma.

The CDR3 nucleotides read TGTGCCAGTAGTCTTACTAGCGGGGACACAGATACGCAGTATTTT. This translates into CASSLTSGDTDTQYF. The V and J genes are TRBV19 and TRBJ2-3, with 10 bases matching TRBD2. After removal of 5 bases from V and 2 bases from J, the junction contained 4 bases not matched to a gene. The CDR3 totals 15 residues. Per the germline V gene, CDR1 is LNHDA and CDR2 is SQIVND (reference sequence).